One and the same sample provided the 9 T cell receptor beta chains below, sequenced in a study of blood T cell repertoires in COVID-19. TCRdb keeps only in-frame clones here, not all; method: immunoSEQ multiplex PCR. The sample records roughly 180,000 clones, approximately 80% being singletons. Material for sequencing was PBMCs or T cells enriched from blood (not recorded which). Source of these receptors: a man in his forties or fifties who had recovered from COVID-19.

The chain couples TRBV27 to TRBJ2-1, with a tentative D call TRBD2 (5 bases). Trimming removed 0 bases from V and 12 bases from J, with 12 bases in between. Germline CDR1 is MNHEY and CDR2 is SMNVEV (reference sequence). This CDR3 contains 13 residues. This CDR3 reads CASSLSLRDRQFF. The CDR3 DNA reads as TGTGCCAGCAGTTTATCTCTACGGGATAGGCAGTTCTTC.

CDR3: CAISEPAGQVGETQYF. In nucleotides, the CDR3 is TGTGCCATCAGTGAACCCGCGGGGCAAGTCGGGGAGACCCAGTACTTC. The genes are TRBV10-3 and TRBJ2-5; D might be TRBD2 (6 bases). The CDR3 extends over 16 amino acids. V dropped 3 bases and J dropped 5 bases, with 19 bases sitting between them. Looked up from germline, CDR1 is ENHRY and CDR2 is SYGVKD.

V and J are TRBV10-1 and TRBJ1-1; possibly TRBD1 for D (6 bases). The CDR3 sequence is 13 residues long. The V gene lost 4 bases and the J gene lost 6 bases, with 12 bases spanning the gap. Germline assignment: CDR1 WNHNN and CDR2 SYGVQD (reference sequence). Here the CDR3 DNA reads TGCGCCAGCAGTGTGGGGGCCCTCTCTGAAGCTTTCTTT. This encodes CASSVGALSEAFF.

V usage is TRBV28 and J usage is TRBJ1-2; 11 positions match TRBD1. CDR3 length equals 15 residues. J lost 8 bases, V lost 2 bases, and 7 bases had no gene match. Germline V CDR1 and CDR2: MDHEN, SYDVKM. The CDR3 DNA is TGTGCCAGCAGTTTAACCGGGACAGGGGGTAAAGGCTACACCTTC. It specifies CASSLTGTGGKGYTF.

The chain combines TRBV25-1 with TRBJ2-7; 10 bases map to TRBD1. The length of the CDR3 is 15 residues. Trimming took 8 bases from V and 7 from J; bases not matched to a gene: 14. Germline assignment: CDR1 MGHDK and CDR2 SYGVNS. CDR3 in amino acids: CASRPDRGPFEEQYF. The CDR3 region has the DNA TGTGCCAGCCGGCCCGACAGGGGGCCCTTCGAAGAGCAGTACTTC.

This clone occurred once. The chain joins TRBV28 to TRBJ1-5; TRBD1 might be the D (5 bases). CDR1 is MDHEN and CDR2 is SYDVKM in the germline V gene. V gave up 5 bases and J gave up 3 bases, with 11 bases separating them. The CDR3 is 14 residues long. The CDR3 DNA is TGTGCCAGCAGTGAGGCGGGGCCCAATCAGCCCCAGCATTTT. Translated: CASSEAGPNQPQHF.

V and J are TRBV28 and TRBJ1-3, with TRBD1 as a possible D gene (6 bases). Trimming stripped 8 bases from V and 0 bases from J, with 29 bases between. The CDR3 is 20 amino acids. Germline CDR1 reads MDHEN; CDR2 reads SYDVKM. The CDR3 DNA follows: TGTGCCAGCGCTGTAGGGGGGGCCGCGGCCCGGCCGAGCTCTGGAAACACCATATATTTT. Its translation is CASAVGGAAARPSSGNTIYF.

This clone appeared a single time. This chain connects TRBV3-1 (or the pseudogene TRBV3-2) to TRBJ2-1; D ambiguous. The CDR3 has 18 residues. V was pared by 1 base and J by 8 bases, with 24 bases between. Germline CDR1 and CDR2: LGHDT and YNNKEL (reference sequence). CDR3 amino acids: CASSQGPPRRVRLDEQFF. DNA of the CDR3: TGTGCCAGCAGCCAAGGACCCCCTAGGCGAGTAAGGTTGGATGAGCAGTTCTTC.

This chain connects TRBV9 to TRBJ2-7; the D is unclear. CDR1 and CDR2 (germline): SGDLS, YYNGEE. The CDR3 consists of 11 residues. Deletions cut 3 bases from V and 5 bases from J, with 6 bases between. CDR3 region: CASSGADEQYF. The CDR3 DNA is TGTGCCAGCAGCGGGGCTGACGAGCAGTACTTC.